A single sample is the source of the 4 T cell receptor beta chains below, sequenced in a study of cytomegalovirus exposure and HLA in healthy donors. Both 60 Vbeta primers and 13 Jbeta primers went into the PCR. TCRdb's table, derived via immunoSEQ multiplex PCR, lists solely in-frame clones and lacks some. Of some 110,000 clones in the sample, 65% to 80% were seen once. Sequencing was done on a sample of PBMCs. The receptors stem from a male donor in good health and CMV-seropositive.

The table lists this clone with a few counts. The chain joins TRBV25-1 to TRBJ1-1, with 8 bases that match TRBD1. The CDR3 covers 17 residues. The V gene end was trimmed by 7 bases and the J gene end by 0 bases; junction bases not matched to a gene: 13. Germline V gene sequence: CDR1 MGHDK, CDR2 SYGVNS. The CDR3 protein is CASTPNPGQGLNTEAFF. CDR3 in DNA: TGTGCCAGCACACCCAACCCCGGACAGGGATTGAACACTGAAGCTTTCTTT.

The chain has TRBV11-2 and TRBJ2-1, with D tentatively TRBD2 (6 bases). Trimming stripped 4 bases from V and 9 bases from J, with 16 bases between. CDR1 and CDR2 (germline): SGHAT, FQNNGV. The CDR3 has 14 residues. The CDR3: CASSSTGTPGEQFF. CDR3 bases: TGTGCCAGCAGCTCTACCGGGACTCCTGGTGAGCAGTTCTTC.

This chain joins TRBV4-1 and TRBJ2-7; the D gene is possibly TRBD1 (6 bases). Trimming removed 8 bases at V and 4 bases at J, with 21 bases between. Germline CDR1 and CDR2: MGHRA and YSYEKL. The length of the CDR3 is 15 residues. The CDR3 bases are TGCGCCAGCGCTCCAGCGTATTCAGGGGAATACGAGCAGTACTTC. Translating it yields CASAPAYSGEYEQYF.

The chain is built from TRBV28 and TRBJ1-1; a possible D gene is TRBD1 (5 bases). The ends were cut back, 6 bases at V and 8 bases at J, with 19 bases in the middle. CDR1 and CDR2 (germline): MDHEN, SYDVKM. CDR3 size: 14 residues. In DNA form, the CDR3 reads TGTGCCAGCAGCCAGGGCTCCCACGATGAAGAAGCTTTCTTT. This sequence encodes CASSQGSHDEEAFF. Full variable domain (remainder filled in from reference TRBV28 and TRBJ1-1): DVKVTQSSRYLVKRTGEKVFLECVQDMDHENMFWYRQDPGLGLRLIYFSYDVKMKEKGDIPEGYSVSREKKERFSLILESASTNQTSMYLCASSQGSHDEEAFFGQGTRLTVV.